The entry below describes one TCR beta chain. The sample comes from a study of control samples from healthy donors and cancer patients. The CDR3 spans 13 residues. V lost 1 base to trimming and J lost 5 bases, with 8 bases between them. From germline, CDR1 is LGHDT and CDR2 YNNKEL (reference sequence). TCRdb's copy holds only in-frame clones and misses some; the assay was immunoSEQ multiplex PCR. Here the sample spans about 92,000 clones, more than 75% being singletons. The sequenced sample consisted of blood. V and J are TRBV3-1 (or the pseudogene TRBV3-2) and TRBJ2-5; D gene ambiguous. This TCR came from an older woman in good health. This chain's CDR3 is CASSQAGTETQYF. In DNA form, the CDR3 reads TGTGCCAGCAGCCAAGCAGGTACGGAGACCCAGTACTTC.